The 21 T cell receptor beta chains given below trace back to one sample, sequenced in a study of CD8 T cells in ankylosing spondylitis. Points from the study as a whole: Ankylosing spondylitis blood appeared to carry a characteristic TCR beta motif of roughly eight highly homologous variants.

TCRdb re-analysed the 5' RACE reads in MiXCR, keeping a single row per CDR3 protein. The sample contains 800,000 to 900,000 distinct CDR3 sequences, over 9.5% of which appear only once. Antigens for these TCRs are unknown. The sequenced material came from blood, either unsorted or a sorted T cell fraction (not recorded which). The receptors were sampled from a male donor with ankylosing spondylitis.

A few counts support this clonotype. J is TRBJ2-7 and V is TRBV12-3 or TRBV12-4; D possibly corresponds to TRBD1 (5 bases). Trimming shortened V by 9 bases and J by 3 bases, and 12 bases separated the two germline ends. The length of the CDR3 is 12 residues. CDR3 sequence reads: CASGADSYEQYF. Here the CDR3 DNA reads TGTGCCAGTGGGGCTGATAGCTACGAGCAGTACTTC.

CDR3 coding DNA: TGTGCCAGCAGTTCACCCCCAGCGAGCAATCAGCCCCAGCATTTT. The encoded protein is CASSSPPASNQPQHF. The V call is TRBV28, the J call TRBJ1-5; D gene ambiguous. Germline assignment: CDR1 MDHEN and CDR2 SYDVKM. Trimming shortened V by 4 bases and J by 1 base, and 11 bases separated the two germline ends. The CDR3 length is 15 residues.

This clonotype showed up just once. Being one base from a much bigger clone, this may be a read error. For the CDR3, the DNA is TGTGCCAGCAGTTTTAAGGACTATGGCTACACCTTC. It translates to CASSFKDYGYTF. This sequence joins TRBV28 and TRBJ1-2; D ambiguous. The CDR3 is made up of 12 amino acids. In germline, CDR1 is MDHEN, CDR2 SYDVKM. Trimming removed 3 bases at V and 3 bases at J, with 5 bases between.

The sample holds many counts of this clonotype. This chain joins TRBV20-1 and TRBJ2-1; D not certain. Per germline, CDR1 DFQATT and CDR2 SNEGSKA (reference sequence). V dropped 4 bases and J dropped 7 bases, with 5 bases sitting between them. There are 10 residues in the CDR3. The CDR3 nucleotides are TGCAGTGCTATTCAAAATGAGCAGTTCTTC. It encodes CSAIQNEQFF.

The chain employs TRBV10-1 and TRBJ2-7; unclear D gene. The CDR3 consists of 16 residues. Germline CDR1 reads WNHNN; CDR2 reads SYGVQD (reference sequence). Trimming removed 2 bases at V and 0 bases at J, with 14 bases between. The CDR3 loop reads CASSELESSLSYEQYF. The CDR3 nucleotides read TGCGCCAGCAGTGAGCTCGAGAGTTCACTCTCCTACGAGCAGTACTTC.

A few counts support this clonotype. V gene TRBV20-1 combines with J gene TRBJ2-7; D is possibly TRBD2 (5 bases). CDR1 and CDR2 from the germline V gene are DFQATT and SNEGSKA (reference sequence). This CDR3 spans 13 amino acids. Deletions cut 5 bases from V and 5 bases from J, with 16 bases between. The CDR3 here is CSALIPGLDEQYF. CDR3 DNA: TGCAGTGCTCTAATACCTGGACTCGACGAGCAGTACTTC.

In its sample, this clonotype was seen many times. This rearrangement joins TRBV29-1 to TRBJ2-5; 8 nucleotides line up with TRBD2. The V gene's germline CDR1 is SQVTM and CDR2 ANQGSEA. The CDR3 consists of 12 residues. J was trimmed by 5 bases and V by 6 bases; bases with no gene match: 5. The CDR3 region has the DNA TGCAGCGTCGAACTAGCGGCTGAGACCCAGTACTTC. Translation gives CSVELAAETQYF.

This clonotype has a count of ten or more. The chain carries TRBV12-5 and TRBJ1-1; no clear D gene. This CDR3 spans 13 amino acids. V lost 1 base to trimming and J lost 4 bases, with 7 bases between them. Germline V gene lookup returns CDR1 LGHNT and CDR2 FRNRAP. The CDR3 loop reads CASGLGGVTEAFF. The CDR3 coding sequence is TGTGCTAGTGGTTTGGGAGGAGTCACTGAAGCTTTCTTT.

The chain combines TRBV6-2 or TRBV6-3 with TRBJ1-5; D is perhaps TRBD1 (6 bases). There are 16 residues in the CDR3. Trimming pared 4 bases from V and 0 bases from J, leaving 13 bases between. In germline, CDR1 is MNHEY, CDR2 SVGEGT. This chain's CDR3 is CASSFWGRGSNQPQHF. The CDR3 DNA is TGTGCCAGCAGTTTCTGGGGGCGCGGTAGCAATCAGCCCCAGCATTTT.

This clonotype was seen more than once but under ten times. The chain employs TRBV20-1 and TRBJ2-1, with D possibly matching TRBD2 (7 bases). The ends were cut back, 3 bases at V and 4 bases at J, with 13 bases in the middle. This CDR3 spans 14 amino acids. Germline V CDR1 and CDR2: DFQATT, SNEGSKA (reference sequence). The CDR3 loop is CSASWGGQYNEQFF. In DNA form, the CDR3 reads TGCAGTGCTAGTTGGGGGGGGCAGTACAATGAGCAGTTCTTC.

This clonotype was picked up a small number of times. The chain is built from TRBV7-9 and TRBJ1-4; a possible D gene is TRBD1 (6 bases). Trimming took 3 bases from V and 8 from J, leaving 16 bases between them. CDR1 SEHNR and CDR2 FQNEAQ come from the germline V gene (reference sequence). The CDR3 is 15 residues long. The CDR3 loop reads CASSLEPGTSEKLFF. CDR3 DNA: TGTGCCAGCAGCTTGGAGCCCGGGACATCCGAAAAACTGTTTTTT.

This clonotype was seen more than once but under ten times. DNA of the CDR3: TGTGCCATCAGTGAGTGGAACACTGAAGCTTTCTTT. This gives the protein CAISEWNTEAFF. The J gene is TRBJ1-1, the V gene TRBV10-3; D is ambiguous. Germline CDR1 and CDR2: ENHRY and SYGVKD. The V end lost 1 base, the J end lost 1 base, and 1 base lay between the germline ends. There are 12 residues in the CDR3.

Concerning this clonotype: The junction does not match germline at one end; this may be a read error. The genes are TRBV20-1 and TRBJ2-3; 14 nucleotides align to TRBD2. The V gene's germline CDR1 is DFQATT and CDR2 SNEGSKA (reference sequence). CDR3 length equals 15 residues. In DNA form, the CDR3 reads TGCAGTGCAGCCGGGACTAGCGGGAGCACGGATACGCAGTATTTT. Encoded protein: CSAAGTSGSTDTQYF.

This clonotype has ten or more counts. The chain employs TRBV7-8 and TRBJ1-5; TRBD1 matches at 8 bases. V was pared by 6 bases and J by 2 bases, with 9 bases of the junction left unmatched. This CDR3 is 16 amino acids long. Germline CDR1 and CDR2: SGHVS and FQNEAQ. The CDR3 sequence is CASSHDRGYGNQPQHF. CDR3 sequence (DNA): TGTGCCAGCAGTCATGACAGGGGATACGGCAATCAGCCCCAGCATTTT.

This chain uses TRBV12-3 or TRBV12-4 with TRBJ2-3; D possibly corresponds to TRBD1 (5 bases). The CDR3 spans 15 residues. The V end was cut by 3 bases, the J end by 0 bases, with 10 bases between. The CDR3 loop reads CASSLTAWSTDTQYF. The DNA of the CDR3 is TGTGCCAGCAGTTTGACAGCGTGGAGCACAGATACGCAGTATTTT.

This clonotype was observed at least ten times. V is TRBV6-5 and J is TRBJ2-7, with unresolved D. Trimming removed 4 bases at V and 4 bases at J, with 14 bases between. Germline assignment: CDR1 MNHEY and CDR2 SVGAGI. The CDR3 sequence is 14 residues long. As DNA, the CDR3 is TGTGCCAGCAGTTCCCACCGTATAACATACGAGCAGTACTTC. Amino acids: CASSSHRITYEQYF.

The chain is built from TRBV7-2 and TRBJ1-1; 8 bases map to TRBD1. CDR1 is SGHTA, CDR2 FQGNSA, per germline. The CDR3 has 14 amino acids. The junction had 4 bases not matched to a gene; V was cut back by 4 bases and J by 3 bases. The CDR3, as DNA: TGTGCCAGCAGCTCCCGGACAGGGTACACTGAAGCTTTCTTT. Translation: CASSSRTGYTEAFF. Complete variable domain (other parts from reference TRBV7-2 and TRBJ1-1): GAGVSQSPSNKVTEKGKDVELRCDPISGHTALYWYRQSLGQGLEFLIYFQGNSAPDKSGLPSDRFSAERTGGSVSTLTIQRTQQEDSAVYLCASSSRTGYTEAFFGQGTRLTVV.

This chain links TRBV11-2 with TRBJ2-3; no definite D call. The CDR3 spans 15 residues. CDR1 SGHAT and CDR2 FQNNGV come from the germline V gene. Trimming took off 1 base at V and 2 bases at J, with 10 bases between the two ends. CDR3 sequence: CASSLVPPPTDTQYF. CDR3 sequence (DNA): TGTGCCAGCAGCTTAGTACCCCCTCCCACAGATACGCAGTATTTT.

This clonotype was detected many times. The chain has TRBV20-1 and TRBJ2-7; TRBD2 is a possible D gene (6 bases). Trimming took 6 bases from V and 5 from J, leaving 11 bases between them. Germline loops: CDR1 DFQATT, CDR2 SNEGSKA (reference sequence). The CDR3 totals 11 residues. The CDR3 is CSARRADEQYF. The CDR3 bases are TGCAGTGCACGGAGGGCCGACGAGCAGTACTTC.

This clonotype was seen ten or more times. The J gene is TRBJ1-6, the V gene TRBV5-1; 9 bases align to TRBD1. Germline CDR1 and CDR2: SGHRS and YFSETQ. J gave up 4 bases and V 5 bases, and 7 bases lay outside the gene matches. The CDR3 consists of 16 residues. The CDR3 sequence: CASRRTGDPYNSPLHF. The CDR3 DNA is TGCGCCAGCAGAAGGACAGGGGATCCATATAATTCACCCCTCCACTTT.

This clonotype turned up a few times. The chain is built from TRBV6-5 and TRBJ2-1; 7 nucleotides align to TRBD1. Germline lookup yields CDR1 MNHEY and CDR2 SVGAGI. The length of the CDR3 is 15 residues. Germline trimming cut 4 bases from V and 4 bases from J; bases unmatched to any gene: 7. Here the CDR3 DNA reads TGTGCCAGCAGTTCACATCCGGGACAGTACAATGAGCAGTTCTTC. Its translation: CASSSHPGQYNEQFF.